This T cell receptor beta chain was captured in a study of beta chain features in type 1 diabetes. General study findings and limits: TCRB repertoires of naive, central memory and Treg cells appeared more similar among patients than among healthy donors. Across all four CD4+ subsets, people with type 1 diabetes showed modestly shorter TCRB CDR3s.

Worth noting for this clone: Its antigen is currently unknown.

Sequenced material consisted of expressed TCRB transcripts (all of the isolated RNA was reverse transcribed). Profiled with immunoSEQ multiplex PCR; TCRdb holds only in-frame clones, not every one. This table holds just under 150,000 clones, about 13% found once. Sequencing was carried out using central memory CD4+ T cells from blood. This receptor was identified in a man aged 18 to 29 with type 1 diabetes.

The CDR3 DNA is TGTGCCACCAGCAGAGGGGAGGGATATGAGCAGTTCTTC. It is translated as CATSRGEGYEQFF. J is TRBJ2-1 and V is TRBV15, with 7 bases lining up with TRBD2. The CDR3 is 13 residues long. With V trimmed by 1 base and J by 8 bases, 2 bases remained unmatched. From germline, CDR1 is LNHNV and CDR2 YYDKDF (reference sequence).